The rows below give T cell receptor beta chains drawn from one sample of a study of T-cell memory formation after mild COVID-19. TCRdb recomputed calls from the 5' RACE reads with MiXCR, one row per CDR3 protein. The profile shows some 310,000 distinct CDR3 sequences, roughly 19% of them singletons. Specimen: PBMCs or a T cell subset sorted from them (not recorded which). The source of these receptors is a man aged 18 to 35 who had mild COVID-19 (a few samples of this study predate the infection). Cell type and time point are not known. Both conserved end residues are part of each CDR3. The order of the fields is V gene, J gene, clone size, D gene, CDR3 DNA, CDR3 protein. The D gene is left open where the match is weak. Clone size is not always given. Where it is, it says once, few, many or a class for expanded clones.

TRBV30	TRBJ1-4	.	.	TGTGCCTGGAGTGTACTTGAAGGGGCCTGGGAAAAACTGTTTTTT	CAWSVLEGAWEKLFF
TRBV5-1	TRBJ1-2	.	.	TGCGCCAGCAGCTTGGACAGGATGTATGGCTACACCTTC	CASSLDRMYGYTF
TRBV7-2	TRBJ1-3	few	.	TGTGCCAGCAGCTCTGCGGTGGCAGCCTCTGGAAACACCATATATTTT	CASSSAVAASGNTIYF
TRBV14	TRBJ1-6	few	.	TGTGCCAGCAGCCAGCGGAGCTCCTATAATTCACCCCTCCACTTT	CASSQRSSYNSPLHF
TRBV4-3	TRBJ2-6	.	TRBD1	TGCGCCAGCAGACTCTGGGGACAGGGCGAAGTCCTGACTTTC	CASRLWGQGEVLTF
TRBV20-1	TRBJ2-5	few	TRBD2	TGCAGTGCTAGAGACCTAGCGGGGGGGCGAGAGACCCAGTACTTC	CSARDLAGGRETQYF
TRBV5-1	TRBJ2-5	.	TRBD1	TGCGCCAGCAGCCCCGGGACAGCGAACCAAGAGACCCAGTACTTC	CASSPGTANQETQYF
TRBV7-9	TRBJ2-1	few	TRBD2	TGTGCCAGCAGCTTATTGGGCGGGGGGAGGTACAATGAGCAGTTCTTC	CASSLLGGGRYNEQFF
TRBV7-8	TRBJ2-1	few	TRBD1	TGTGCCAGCCTACGAAGGCGGGACAGGTACAATGAGCAGTTCTTC	CASLRRRDRYNEQFF
TRBV15	TRBJ2-3	few	.	TGTGCCACCAACAGGGACTACACCACAGATACGCAGTATTTT	CATNRDYTTDTQYF
TRBV29-1	TRBJ2-1	.	.	TGCAGCGTTGAACTTAGGGACAATGAGCAGTTCTTC	CSVELRDNEQFF
TRBV7-2	TRBJ1-1	.	.	TGTGCCAGCAGCTTAGACGGTCGTACAGGGTCGCGGACTGAAGCTTTCTTT	CASSLDGRTGSRTEAFF
TRBV20-1	TRBJ1-4	few	.	TGCAGTGCTTGGGACCGAAATGAAAAACTGTTTTTT	CSAWDRNEKLFF